Sequencing of this T cell receptor beta chain was carried out in a study of blood T cell repertoires in COVID-19. Germline V gene sequence: CDR1 LNHDA, CDR2 SQIVND (reference sequence). V lost 5 bases and J lost 8, with 21 bases in between. CDR3 size: 16 residues. TCRdb's copy holds only in-frame clones and misses some; the assay was immunoSEQ multiplex PCR. The sample records some 49,000 clones, approximately 95% being singletons. The chain links TRBV19 to TRBJ1-4; D might be TRBD1 (6 bases). The sequenced sample consisted of peripheral blood. The TCR comes from a man aged 55 to 70 with COVID-19, enrolled during active disease. In DNA form, the CDR3 reads TGTGCCAGTAGTGGCGGGGGCGGCGAGTCTGGCGAAAAACTGTTTTTT. Its translation: CASSGGGGESGEKLFF.